This T cell receptor (beta chain) was recovered during a study of blood T cell repertoires in COVID-19. For the study at large: From the United States, Italy and Spain came samples of acute and convalescent COVID-19. Sources were T cells, B-cell-depleted T cells, or PBMCs; the material itself was cDNA or gDNA.

The length of the CDR3 is 13 residues. Germline values: CDR1 MNHEY, CDR2 SVGAGI. The V and J ends lost 6 bases and 1 base respectively, with 9 bases between them. Assay: immunoSEQ multiplex PCR; the TCRdb copy retains only in-frame clones and omits some. This table has approximately 300,000 clones, 85% to 90% appearing once. Living in 20 to 30 US areas, the participants were between about 18 and 95 years of age. Participants' own reports of clinical history determined their cohort assignment. This rearrangement joins TRBV6-5 to TRBJ2-5; D gene uncertain. Sequenced input: PBMCs or T cells enriched from blood (not recorded which). The TCR was taken from a woman between 18 and 29 years old with acute COVID-19. DNA of the CDR3: TGTGCCAGCAGACCACCGGGCCAAGAGACCCAGTACTTC. Amino acid sequence: CASRPPGQETQYF.